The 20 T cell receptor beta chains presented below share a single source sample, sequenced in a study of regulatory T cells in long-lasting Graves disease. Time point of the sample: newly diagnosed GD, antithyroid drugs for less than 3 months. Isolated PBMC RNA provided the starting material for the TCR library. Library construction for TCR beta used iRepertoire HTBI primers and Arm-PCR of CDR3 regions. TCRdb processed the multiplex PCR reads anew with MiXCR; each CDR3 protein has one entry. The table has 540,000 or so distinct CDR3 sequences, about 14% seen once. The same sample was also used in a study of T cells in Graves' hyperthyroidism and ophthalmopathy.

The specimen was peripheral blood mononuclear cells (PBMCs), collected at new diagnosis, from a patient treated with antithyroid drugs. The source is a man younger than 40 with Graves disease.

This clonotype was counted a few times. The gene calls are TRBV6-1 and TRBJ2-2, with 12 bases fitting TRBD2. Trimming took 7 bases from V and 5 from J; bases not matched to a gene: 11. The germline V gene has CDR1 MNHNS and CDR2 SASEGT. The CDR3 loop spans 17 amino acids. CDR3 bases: TGTGCCAGCACTTTGACTAGCGGGAGTACATGGACCGGGGAGCTGTTTTTT. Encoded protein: CASTLTSGSTWTGELFF.

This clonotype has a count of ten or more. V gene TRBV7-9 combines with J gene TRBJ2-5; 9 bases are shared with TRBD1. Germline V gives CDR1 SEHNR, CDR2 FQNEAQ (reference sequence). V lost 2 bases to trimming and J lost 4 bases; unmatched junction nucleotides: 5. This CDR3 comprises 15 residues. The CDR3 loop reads CASSLWDRARETQYF. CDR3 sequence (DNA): TGTGCCAGCAGCTTATGGGACAGGGCAAGAGAGACCCAGTACTTC.

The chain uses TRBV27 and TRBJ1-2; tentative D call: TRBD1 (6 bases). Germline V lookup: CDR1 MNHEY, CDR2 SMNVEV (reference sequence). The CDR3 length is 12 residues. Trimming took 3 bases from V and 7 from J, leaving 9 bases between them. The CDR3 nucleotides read TGTGCCAGCAGTTTCAGGGGTACTGGCTACACCTTC. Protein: CASSFRGTGYTF.

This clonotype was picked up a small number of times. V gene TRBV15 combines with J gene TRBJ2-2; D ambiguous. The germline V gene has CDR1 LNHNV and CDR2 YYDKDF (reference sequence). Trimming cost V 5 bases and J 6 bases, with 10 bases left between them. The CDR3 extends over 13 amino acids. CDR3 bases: TGTGCCACCAGCGAGCGTCGTCCCGGGGAGCTGTTTTTT. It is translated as CATSERRPGELFF.

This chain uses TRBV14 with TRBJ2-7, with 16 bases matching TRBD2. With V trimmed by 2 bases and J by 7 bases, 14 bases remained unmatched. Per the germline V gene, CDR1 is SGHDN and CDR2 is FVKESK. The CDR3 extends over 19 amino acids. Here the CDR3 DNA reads TGTGCCAGCAGCCAACATGGGACCGGGACTAGCGGGAGGGTCGGGGAGCAGTACTTC. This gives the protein CASSQHGTGTSGRVGEQYF.

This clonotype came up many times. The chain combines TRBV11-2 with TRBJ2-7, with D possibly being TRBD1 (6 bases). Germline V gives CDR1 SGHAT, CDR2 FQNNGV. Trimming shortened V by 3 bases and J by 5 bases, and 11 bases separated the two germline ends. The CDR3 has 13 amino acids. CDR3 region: CASSLGRDNEQYF. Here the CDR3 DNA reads TGTGCCAGCAGCTTGGGCAGGGACAACGAGCAGTACTTC.

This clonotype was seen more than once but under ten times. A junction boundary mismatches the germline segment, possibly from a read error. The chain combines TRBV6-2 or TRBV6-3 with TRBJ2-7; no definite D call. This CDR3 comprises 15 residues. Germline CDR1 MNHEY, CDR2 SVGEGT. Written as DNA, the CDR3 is TGTGCCAGCAGTTCCTCGCTGGGCTCTTCCTACAAGCAGTACTTC. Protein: CASSSSLGSSYKQYF.

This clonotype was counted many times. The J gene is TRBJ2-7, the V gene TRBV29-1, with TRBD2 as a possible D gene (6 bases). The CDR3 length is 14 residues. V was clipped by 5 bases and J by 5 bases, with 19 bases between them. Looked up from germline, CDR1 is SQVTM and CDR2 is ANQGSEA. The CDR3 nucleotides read TGCAGCGTTCTATCAACTAGCCTGATCCACGAGCAGTACTTC. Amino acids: CSVLSTSLIHEQYF.

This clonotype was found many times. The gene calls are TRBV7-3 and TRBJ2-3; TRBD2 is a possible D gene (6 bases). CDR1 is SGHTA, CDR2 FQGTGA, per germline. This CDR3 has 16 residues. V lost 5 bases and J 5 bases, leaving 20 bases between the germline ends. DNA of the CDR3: TGTGCCAGCAGCCCCCCGGATGGGGGGTGGAGAGATACGCAGTATTTT. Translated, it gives CASSPPDGGWRDTQYF.

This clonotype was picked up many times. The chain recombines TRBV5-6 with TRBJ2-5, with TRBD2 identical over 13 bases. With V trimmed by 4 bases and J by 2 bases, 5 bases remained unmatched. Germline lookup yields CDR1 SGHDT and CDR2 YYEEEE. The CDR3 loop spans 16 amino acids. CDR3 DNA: TGTGCCAGCAGCCAAGCGACTAGCGGGGGGCAAGAGACCCAGTACTTC. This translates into CASSQATSGGQETQYF.

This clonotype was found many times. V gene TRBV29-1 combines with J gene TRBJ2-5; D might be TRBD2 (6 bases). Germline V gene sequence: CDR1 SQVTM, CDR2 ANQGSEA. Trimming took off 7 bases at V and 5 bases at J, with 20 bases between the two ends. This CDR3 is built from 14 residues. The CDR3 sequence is CSAPKLGTSETQYF. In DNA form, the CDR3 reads TGCAGCGCCCCCAAACTGGGAACTAGCGAGACCCAGTACTTC.

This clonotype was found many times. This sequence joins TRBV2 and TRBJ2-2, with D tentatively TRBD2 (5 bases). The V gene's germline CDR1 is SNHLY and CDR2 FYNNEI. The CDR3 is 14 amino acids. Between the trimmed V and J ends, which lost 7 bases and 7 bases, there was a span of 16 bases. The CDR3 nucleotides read TGTGCCAGCAATTTATGGGAGTCCGTCGGGGAGCTGTTTTTT. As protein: CASNLWESVGELFF.

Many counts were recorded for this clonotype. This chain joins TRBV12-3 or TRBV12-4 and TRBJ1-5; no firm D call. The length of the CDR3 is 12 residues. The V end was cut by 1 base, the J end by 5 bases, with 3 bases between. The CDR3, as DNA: TGTGCCAGCAGTTTAGACGATCAGCCCCAGCATTTT. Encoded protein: CASSLDDQPQHF.

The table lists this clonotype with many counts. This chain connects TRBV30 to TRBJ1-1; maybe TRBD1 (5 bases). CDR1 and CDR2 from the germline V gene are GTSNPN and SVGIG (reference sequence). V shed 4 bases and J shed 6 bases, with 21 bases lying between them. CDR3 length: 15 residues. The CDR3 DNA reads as TGTGCCTGGATGCGCTTACAGGTTCGGGTCCCTGAAGCTTTCTTT. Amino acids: CAWMRLQVRVPEAFF. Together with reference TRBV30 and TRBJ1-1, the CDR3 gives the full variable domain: SQTIHQWPATLVQPVGSPLSLECTVEGTSNPNLYWYRQAAGRGLQLLFYSVGIGQISSEVPQNLSASRPQDRQFILSSKKLLLSDSGFYLCAWMRLQVRVPEAFFGQGTRLTVV.

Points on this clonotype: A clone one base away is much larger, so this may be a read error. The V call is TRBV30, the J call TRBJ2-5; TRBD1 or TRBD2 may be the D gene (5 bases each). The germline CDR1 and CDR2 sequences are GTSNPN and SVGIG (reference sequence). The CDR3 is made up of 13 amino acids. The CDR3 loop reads CAWARDLSSEQLF. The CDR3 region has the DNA TGTGCCTGGGCCCGGGACCTCTCCTCGGAGCAGCTCTTC. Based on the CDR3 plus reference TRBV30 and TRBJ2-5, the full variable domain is SQTIHQWPATLVQPVGSPLSLECTVEGTSNPNLYWYRQAAGRGLQLLFYSVGIGQISSEVPQNLSASRPQDRQFILSSKKLLLSDSGFYLCAWARDLSSEQLFGPGTRLLVL.

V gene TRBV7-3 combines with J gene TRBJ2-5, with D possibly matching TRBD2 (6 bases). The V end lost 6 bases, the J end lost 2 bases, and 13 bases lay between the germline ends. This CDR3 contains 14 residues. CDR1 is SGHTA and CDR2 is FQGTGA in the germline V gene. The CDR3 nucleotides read TGTGCCAGCAGGCCGGGAGTAGGGCAAGAGACCCAGTACTTC. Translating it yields CASRPGVGQETQYF.

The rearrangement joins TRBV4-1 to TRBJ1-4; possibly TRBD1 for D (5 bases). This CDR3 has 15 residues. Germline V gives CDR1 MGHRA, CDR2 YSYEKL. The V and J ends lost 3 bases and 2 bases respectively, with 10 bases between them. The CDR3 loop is CASSQPGVTNEKLFF. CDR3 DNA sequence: TGCGCCAGCAGCCAGCCGGGGGTGACTAATGAAAAACTGTTTTTT.

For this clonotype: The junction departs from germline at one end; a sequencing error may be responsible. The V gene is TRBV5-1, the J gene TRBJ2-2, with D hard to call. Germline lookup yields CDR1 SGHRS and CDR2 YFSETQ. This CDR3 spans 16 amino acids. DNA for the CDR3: TGTGCCAGCAGCTTAGCCGAAGGAGTGAACACCGGGGAGCTGTTTTTT. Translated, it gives CASSLAEGVNTGELFF.

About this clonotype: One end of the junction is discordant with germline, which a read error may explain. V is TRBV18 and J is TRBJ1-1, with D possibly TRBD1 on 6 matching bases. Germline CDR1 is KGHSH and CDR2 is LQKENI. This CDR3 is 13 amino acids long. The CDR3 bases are TGTGCCAGCTCACTTGGACAGAACACTGAAGCTCTCTTT. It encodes CASSLGQNTEALF.

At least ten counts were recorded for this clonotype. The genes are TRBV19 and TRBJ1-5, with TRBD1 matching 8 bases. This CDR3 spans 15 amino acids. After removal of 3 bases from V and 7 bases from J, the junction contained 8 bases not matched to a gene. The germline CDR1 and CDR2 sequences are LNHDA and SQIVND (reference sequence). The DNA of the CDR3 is TGTGCCAGTAGTATGGTCACAGGGGGAGGGCAGCCCCAGCATTTT. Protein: CASSMVTGGGQPQHF.